This TCR beta chain was captured by sequencing in a study of T cell responses to AZD1222 COVID-19 vaccine. Study-wide context: Pooled in the analysis were second doses at about 4 or about 12 weeks. Study outcomes and limitations: Donors were largely white British and mainly female; clonal diversity was possibly underestimated. It was only a handful of AZD1222 recipients who were seropositive at baseline.

The CDR3 has 13 amino acids. Germline loops: CDR1 GTSNPN, CDR2 SVGIG (reference sequence). V lost 0 bases and J lost 6, with 8 bases in between. As for this clone: The antigen remains undetermined.

Libraries were prepared by immunoSEQ multiplex PCR; TCRdb keeps only in-frame clonotypes and omits some of them. The sample includes about 150,000 clones, 80% to 95% of them seen just once. This TCR was recovered from an adult in good health. V is TRBV30 and J is TRBJ2-2, with unresolved D. Source: peripheral blood, taken on day 0 of AZD1222 vaccination. CDR3 DNA: TGTGCCTGGAGTGTAGGAAGGGCCGGGGAGCTGTTTTTT. Its protein product is CAWSVGRAGELFF.